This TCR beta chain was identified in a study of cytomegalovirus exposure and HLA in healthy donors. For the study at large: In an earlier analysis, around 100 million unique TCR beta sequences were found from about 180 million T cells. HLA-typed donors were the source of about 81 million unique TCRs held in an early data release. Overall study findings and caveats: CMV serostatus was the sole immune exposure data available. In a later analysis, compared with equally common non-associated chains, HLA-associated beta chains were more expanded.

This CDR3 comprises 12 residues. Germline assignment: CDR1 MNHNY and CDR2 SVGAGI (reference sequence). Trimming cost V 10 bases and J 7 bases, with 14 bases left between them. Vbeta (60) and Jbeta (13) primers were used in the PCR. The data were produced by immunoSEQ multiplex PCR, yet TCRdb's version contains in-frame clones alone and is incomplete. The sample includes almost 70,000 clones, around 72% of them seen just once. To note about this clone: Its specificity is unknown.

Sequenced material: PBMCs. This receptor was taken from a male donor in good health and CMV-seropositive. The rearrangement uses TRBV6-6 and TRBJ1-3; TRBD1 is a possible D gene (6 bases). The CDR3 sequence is CATAGAANTIYF. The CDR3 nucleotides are TGTGCCACGGCGGGGGCCGCGAACACCATATATTTT.